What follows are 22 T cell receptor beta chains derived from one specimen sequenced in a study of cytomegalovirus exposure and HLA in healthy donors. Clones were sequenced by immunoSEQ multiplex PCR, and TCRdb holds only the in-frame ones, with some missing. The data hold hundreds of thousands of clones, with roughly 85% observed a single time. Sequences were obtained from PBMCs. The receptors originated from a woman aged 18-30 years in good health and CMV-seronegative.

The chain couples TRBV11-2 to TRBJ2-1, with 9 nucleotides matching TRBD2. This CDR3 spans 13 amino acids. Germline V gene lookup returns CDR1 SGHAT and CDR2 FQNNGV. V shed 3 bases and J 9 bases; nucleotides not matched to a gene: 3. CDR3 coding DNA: TGTGCCAGCAGCTTGGATAGCGGGAGTGAGCAGTTCTTC. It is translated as CASSLDSGSEQFF. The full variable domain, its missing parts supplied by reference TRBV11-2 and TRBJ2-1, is EAGVAQSPRYKIIEKRQSVAFWCNPISGHATLYWYQQILGQGPKLLIQFQNNGVVDDSQLPKDRFSAERLKGVDSTLKIQPAKLEDSAVYLCASSLDSGSEQFFGPGTRLTVL.

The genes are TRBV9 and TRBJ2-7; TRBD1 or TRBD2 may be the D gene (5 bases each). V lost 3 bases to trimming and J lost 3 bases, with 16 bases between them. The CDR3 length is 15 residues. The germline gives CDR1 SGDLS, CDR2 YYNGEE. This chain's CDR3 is CASSAGHLGVYEQYF. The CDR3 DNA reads TGTGCCAGCAGCGCCGGACACCTCGGGGTCTACGAGCAGTACTTC. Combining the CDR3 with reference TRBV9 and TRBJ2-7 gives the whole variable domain DSGVTQTPKHLITATGQRVTLRCSPRSGDLSVYWYQQSLDQGLQFLIQYYNGEERAKGNILERFSAQQFPDLHSELNLSSLELGDSALYFCASSAGHLGVYEQYFGPGTRLTVT.

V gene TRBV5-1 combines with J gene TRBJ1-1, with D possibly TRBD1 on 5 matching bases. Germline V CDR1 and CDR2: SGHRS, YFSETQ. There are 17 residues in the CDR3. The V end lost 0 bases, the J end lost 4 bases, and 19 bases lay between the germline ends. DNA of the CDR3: TGCGCCAGCAGCTTGGCCGGGGAAGCCAGGGTGGGCACTGAAGCTTTCTTT. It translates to CASSLAGEARVGTEAFF.

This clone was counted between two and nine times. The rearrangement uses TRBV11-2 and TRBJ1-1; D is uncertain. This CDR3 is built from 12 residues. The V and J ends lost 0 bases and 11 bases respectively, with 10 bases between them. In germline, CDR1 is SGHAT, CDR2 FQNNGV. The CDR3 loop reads CASSLDGSSAFF. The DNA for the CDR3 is TGTGCCAGCAGCTTAGATGGTTCGTCGGCTTTCTTT. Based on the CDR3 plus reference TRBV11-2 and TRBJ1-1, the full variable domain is EAGVAQSPRYKIIEKRQSVAFWCNPISGHATLYWYQQILGQGPKLLIQFQNNGVVDDSQLPKDRFSAERLKGVDSTLKIQPAKLEDSAVYLCASSLDGSSAFFGQGTRLTVV.

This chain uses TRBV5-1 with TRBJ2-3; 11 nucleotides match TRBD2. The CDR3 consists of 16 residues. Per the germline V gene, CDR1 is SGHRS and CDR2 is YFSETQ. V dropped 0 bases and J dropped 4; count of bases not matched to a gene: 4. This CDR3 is CASSLVGLAGADTQYF. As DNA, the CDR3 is TGCGCCAGCAGCTTGGTAGGACTAGCGGGCGCAGATACGCAGTATTTT.

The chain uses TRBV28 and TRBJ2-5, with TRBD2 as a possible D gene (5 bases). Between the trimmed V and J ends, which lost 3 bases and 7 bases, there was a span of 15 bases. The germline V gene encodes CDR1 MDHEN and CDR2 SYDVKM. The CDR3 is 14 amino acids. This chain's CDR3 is CASSFFSRDGTQYF. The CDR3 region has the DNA TGTGCCAGCAGTTTCTTCTCGAGGGATGGGACCCAGTACTTC.

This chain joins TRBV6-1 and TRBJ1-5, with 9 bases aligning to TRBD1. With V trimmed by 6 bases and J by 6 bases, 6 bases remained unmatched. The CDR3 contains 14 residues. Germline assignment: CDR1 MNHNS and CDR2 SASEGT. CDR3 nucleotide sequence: TGTGCCAGCAGCTTTGGGACAGGGCCTCAGCCCCAGCATTTT. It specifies CASSFGTGPQPQHF.

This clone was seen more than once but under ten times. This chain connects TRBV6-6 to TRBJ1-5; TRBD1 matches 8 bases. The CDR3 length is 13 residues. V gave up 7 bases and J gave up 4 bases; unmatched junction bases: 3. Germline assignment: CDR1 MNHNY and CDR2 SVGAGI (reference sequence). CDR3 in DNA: TGTGCCAGCAACCAGGGGGCTAATCAGCCCCAGCATTTT. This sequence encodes CASNQGANQPQHF.

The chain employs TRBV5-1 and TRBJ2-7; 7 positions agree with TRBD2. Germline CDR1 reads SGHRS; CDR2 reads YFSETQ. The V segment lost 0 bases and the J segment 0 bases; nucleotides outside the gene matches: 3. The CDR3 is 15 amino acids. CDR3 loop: CASSLDGRNSYEQYF. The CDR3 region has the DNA TGCGCCAGCAGCTTGGACGGGAGGAACTCCTACGAGCAGTACTTC.

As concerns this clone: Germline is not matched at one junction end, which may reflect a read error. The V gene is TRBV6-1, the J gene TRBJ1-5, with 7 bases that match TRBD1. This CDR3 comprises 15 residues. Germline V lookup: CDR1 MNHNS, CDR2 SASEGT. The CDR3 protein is CASREATGNNQPQHF. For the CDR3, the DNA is TGTGCCAGCAGGGAAGCGACAGGGAACAATCAGCCCCAGCATTTT.

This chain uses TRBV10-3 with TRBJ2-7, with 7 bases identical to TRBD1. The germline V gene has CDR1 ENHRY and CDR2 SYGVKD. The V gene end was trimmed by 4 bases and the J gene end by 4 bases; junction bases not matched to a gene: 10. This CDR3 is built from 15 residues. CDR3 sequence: CAISVLTGTLYEQYF. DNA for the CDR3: TGTGCCATCAGTGTTTTGACAGGGACCTTGTACGAGCAGTACTTC.

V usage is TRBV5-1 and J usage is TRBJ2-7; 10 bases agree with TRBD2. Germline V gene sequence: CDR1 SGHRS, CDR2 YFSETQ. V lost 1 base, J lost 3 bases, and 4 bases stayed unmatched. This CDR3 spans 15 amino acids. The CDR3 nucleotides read TGCGCCAGCAGCTTGAGTACTAGCGGGGTCTACGAGCAGTACTTC. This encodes CASSLSTSGVYEQYF.

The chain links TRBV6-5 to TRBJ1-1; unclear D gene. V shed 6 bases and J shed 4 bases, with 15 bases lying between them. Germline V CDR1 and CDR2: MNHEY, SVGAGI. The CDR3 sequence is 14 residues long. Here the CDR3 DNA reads TGTGCCAGCAGATACCCGGGGTATAGCACTGAAGCTTTCTTT. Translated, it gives CASRYPGYSTEAFF.

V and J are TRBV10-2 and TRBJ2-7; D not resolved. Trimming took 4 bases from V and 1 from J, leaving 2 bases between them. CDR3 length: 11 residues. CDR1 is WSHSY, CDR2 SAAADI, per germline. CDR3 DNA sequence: TGCGCCAGCAGTGGATCCTACGAGCAGTACTTC. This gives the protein CASSGSYEQYF.

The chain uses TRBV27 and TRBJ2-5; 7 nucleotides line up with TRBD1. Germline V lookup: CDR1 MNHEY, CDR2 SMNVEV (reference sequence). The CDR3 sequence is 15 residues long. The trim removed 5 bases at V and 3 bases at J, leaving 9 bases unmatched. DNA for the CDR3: TGTGCCAGCAGTCCAACTATGGACAGGAAAGAGACCCAGTACTTC. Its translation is CASSPTMDRKETQYF.

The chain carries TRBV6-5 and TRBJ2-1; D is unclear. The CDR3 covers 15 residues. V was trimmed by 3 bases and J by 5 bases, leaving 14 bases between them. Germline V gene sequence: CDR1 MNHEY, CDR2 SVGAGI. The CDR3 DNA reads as TGTGCCAGCAGTTATTTTCCGAACCGGGACAATGAGCAGTTCTTC. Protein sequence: CASSYFPNRDNEQFF.

Here the CDR3 reads CASSLADSGAGELFF. CDR3 DNA sequence: TGTGCCAGCAGCTTAGCGGACAGCGGAGCCGGGGAGCTGTTTTTT. The J gene is TRBJ2-2, the V gene TRBV7-6; the D gene is possibly TRBD1 (6 bases). CDR1 is SGHVS, CDR2 FNYEAQ, per germline. V was trimmed by 0 bases and J by 6 bases, leaving 11 bases between them. This CDR3 spans 15 amino acids.

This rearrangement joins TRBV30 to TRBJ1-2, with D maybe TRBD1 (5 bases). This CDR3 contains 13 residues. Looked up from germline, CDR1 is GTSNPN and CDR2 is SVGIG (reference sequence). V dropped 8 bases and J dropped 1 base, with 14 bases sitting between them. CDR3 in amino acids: CAGAGAVNYGYTF. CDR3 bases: TGTGCCGGGGCTGGGGCAGTTAACTATGGCTACACCTTC. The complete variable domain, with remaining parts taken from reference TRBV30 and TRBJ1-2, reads SQTIHQWPATLVQPVGSPLSLECTVEGTSNPNLYWYRQAAGRGLQLLFYSVGIGQISSEVPQNLSASRPQDRQFILSSKKLLLSDSGFYLCAGAGAVNYGYTFGSGTRLTVV.

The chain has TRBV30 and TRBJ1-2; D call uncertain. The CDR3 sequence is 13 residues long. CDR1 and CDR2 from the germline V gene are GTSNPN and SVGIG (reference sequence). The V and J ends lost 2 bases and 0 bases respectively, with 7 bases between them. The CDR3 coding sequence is TGTGCCTGGAGTCCGAGGACTAACTATGGCTACACCTTC. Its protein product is CAWSPRTNYGYTF.

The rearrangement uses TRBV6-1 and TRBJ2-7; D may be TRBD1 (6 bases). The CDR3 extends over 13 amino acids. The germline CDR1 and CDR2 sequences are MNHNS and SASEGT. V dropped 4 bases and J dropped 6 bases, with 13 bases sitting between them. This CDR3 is CASSGTAIGEQYF. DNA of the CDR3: TGTGCCAGCAGTGGGACAGCGATAGGCGAGCAGTACTTC.

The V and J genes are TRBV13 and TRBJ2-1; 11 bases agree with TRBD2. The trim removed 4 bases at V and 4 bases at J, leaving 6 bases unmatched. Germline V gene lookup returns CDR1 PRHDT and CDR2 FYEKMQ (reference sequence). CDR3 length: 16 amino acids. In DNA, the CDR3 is TGTGCCAGCAGCTCTCCGACTAGCGGGGTGTACAATGAGCAGTTCTTC. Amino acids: CASSSPTSGVYNEQFF.

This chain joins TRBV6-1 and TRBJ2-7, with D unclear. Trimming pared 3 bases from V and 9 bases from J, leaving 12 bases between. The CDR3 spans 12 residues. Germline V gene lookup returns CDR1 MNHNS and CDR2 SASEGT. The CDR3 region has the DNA TGTGCCAGCAGTGACCCACCTCTAGGGCAGTACTTC. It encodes CASSDPPLGQYF.